This entry concerns a single T cell receptor (beta chain). The antigen is not known. A junction boundary mismatches the germline segment, possibly from a read error. This sample was included in a study of cytomegalovirus exposure and HLA in healthy donors. Study results and limitations: Usually a TCR sequence was rare, but some public TCRs were found in many donors.

Generated by immunoSEQ multiplex PCR, the TCRdb table keeps only in-frame clones and is missing some. Among 110,000 to 150,000 clones listed, approximately 94% were seen once. Germline-derived CDR1 and CDR2 are LNHDA and SQIVND (reference sequence). The CDR3 spans 12 residues. The chain combines TRBV19 with TRBJ1-1; D is undetermined. The receptor was isolated from a man aged 18-30 years in good health and CMV-seropositive. Source material: PBMCs. CDR3 loop: CASSIENSEAFF. The DNA of the CDR3 is TGTGCCAGTAGTATAGAGAACAGTGAAGCTTTCTTT.